A selection of T cell receptor beta chains follows, all from one sample in a study of tumor-infiltrating lymphocytes in primary liver carcinoma. TCRdb itself ran the multiplex PCR reads through MiXCR, one entry per CDR3 protein. The table has almost 45,000 distinct CDR3 sequences, 60% to 80% seen once; the top ten hold 35% to 45%. The sequenced material came from tumor-adjacent normal liver tissue. The receptors were sampled from a woman aged 25 to 39 with primary liver carcinoma and hepatitis B virus infection. The CDR3 runs from the conserved cysteine through the conserved F or W.

v_gene: TRBV7-9
CDR3aa: CASSFAATSTDTQYF

v_gene: TRBV12-3/TRBV12-4
CDR3aa: CASRLGVAAGELFF

v_gene: TRBV29-1
CDR3aa: CSTAGLAGYNEQFF

v_gene: TRBV7-3
CDR3aa: CASSQAGPPSGANVLTF

v_gene: TRBV6-1
CDR3aa: CASSDALTGGANTGELFF

v_gene: TRBV4-2
CDR3aa: CASSEALGDSYEQYF

v_gene: TRBV29-1
CDR3aa: CGVPGTGFTEAFF

v_gene: TRBV29-1
CDR3aa: CSVKQDDTNTQYF

v_gene: TRBV2
CDR3aa: CASRQGELGNQPQHF

v_gene: TRBV11-1
CDR3aa: CASSHRDRVLGFSEAFF

v_gene: TRBV11-2
CDR3aa: CASSLEGSTYNEQFF

v_gene: TRBV7-9
CDR3aa: CVSSSGCLSYEQYF

v_gene: TRBV6-6
CDR3aa: CASSFGSPGGTSNEQLF

v_gene: TRBV6-1
CDR3aa: CASSNWGVYDYTF

v_gene: TRBV5-5
CDR3aa: CASSHGTGGTDTQYF

v_gene: TRBV29-1
CDR3aa: CSSVGSLNEQFF

v_gene: TRBV4-1
CDR3aa: CTSSQALSGGPLLYEQYF

v_gene: TRBV29-1
CDR3aa: CSVAGTAYEQYF

v_gene: TRBV14
CDR3aa: CASNQDWSAETQYF

v_gene: TRBV4-1
CDR3aa: CASSQYRSGSYEQYF

v_gene: TRBV11-2
CDR3aa: CASSLLERVNNEQFF

v_gene: TRBV29-1
CDR3aa: CSVGQGATDTQYF

v_gene: TRBV11-2
CDR3aa: CVSRLAGTSGLLVYF

v_gene: TRBV4-3
CDR3aa: CACRLGSGELFF

v_gene: TRBV28
CDR3aa: CARSLVGLNTGELFF

v_gene: TRBV11-2
CDR3aa: CATHPWEYPTDTQYF

v_gene: TRBV4-3
CDR3aa: CASSLLLGTEYGQYF

v_gene: TRBV11-1
CDR3aa: CASSRLMAGVSGELFF

v_gene: TRBV4-1
CDR3aa: CVSSPSPTGANEKLFF